This note documents a single TCR beta chain sequence. As originally analysed: Using reference gene primer amplification, nucleated cell counts were estimated. TCRdb keeps only in-frame clones here, not all; method: immunoSEQ multiplex PCR. V and J calls and clone size are those listed in that table; D and trimming were worked out from the DNA. The sample yields about 49,000 clones, less than 85% seen once. This entry belongs to a study of blood T cell repertoires in COVID-19. As for the study in general: COVID-19 samples from acute and convalescent phases originated in the United States, Italy and Spain. In each case, the material was cDNA or gDNA derived from T cells, B-cell-depleted T cells, or PBMCs.

The source is a human donor in a cohort sampled during active COVID-19. Sequenced sample: peripheral blood.

The CDR3 DNA sequence: TGTGCCACCAGTGCCGAGCCCGGGGGGGTTACCGGGGAGCTGTTTTTT. The encoded protein is CATSAEPGGVTGELFF. V usage is TRBV24-1 and J usage is TRBJ2-2, with 8 bases identical to TRBD2. The CDR3 is 16 residues long. Per the germline V gene, CDR1 is KGHDR and CDR2 is SFDVKD. V lost 5 bases, J lost 5 bases, and 9 bases stayed unmatched.